This TCR beta chain originates from a study of human T cells and chemical hapten exposure. Study findings and constraints: TCRs at a frequency above 1 in 1000 stayed unchanged with DPC sensitization.

Germline CDR1 and CDR2: SGHAT and FQNNGV. V dropped 4 bases and J dropped 1; count of bases not matched to a gene: 4. The CDR3 extends over 15 amino acids. Researchers extracted total RNA from unfractionated whole blood. Each cDNA molecule in the library carried unique molecular identifiers. Authors' analysis steps: Sample-level TCR yields exhibited a median of around 90,000, with a range of roughly 20,000 to 750,000. TCRdb used MiXCR to reprocess the 5' RACE reads, holding one entry per CDR3 protein. The V and J calls reflect TCRdb's pipeline rather than the authors' work. The data hold tens of thousands of distinct CDR3 sequences, with approximately 15% observed a single time. This clonotype was counted between two and nine times. The antigen is not known.

The chain combines TRBV11-2 with TRBJ2-3, with TRBD2 identical over 8 bases. The source of this sequence is a female donor in good health. CDR3 sequence reads: CASSSIAGRTDTQYF. For the CDR3, the DNA is TGTGCCAGCAGCTCCATAGCGGGACGCACAGATACGCAGTATTTT.